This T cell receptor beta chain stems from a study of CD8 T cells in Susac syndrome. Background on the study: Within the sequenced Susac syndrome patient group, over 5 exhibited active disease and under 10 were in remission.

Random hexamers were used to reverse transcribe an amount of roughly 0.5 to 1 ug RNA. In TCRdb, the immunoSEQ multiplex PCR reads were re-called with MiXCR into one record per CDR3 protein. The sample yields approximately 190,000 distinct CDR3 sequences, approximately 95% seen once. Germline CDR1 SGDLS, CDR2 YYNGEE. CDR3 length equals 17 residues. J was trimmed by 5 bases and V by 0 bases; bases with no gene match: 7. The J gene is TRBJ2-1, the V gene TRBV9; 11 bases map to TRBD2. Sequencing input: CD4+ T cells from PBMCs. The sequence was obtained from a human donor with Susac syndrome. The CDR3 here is CASSVALLAGGDNEQFF. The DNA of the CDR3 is TGTGCCAGCAGCGTAGCCCTTCTAGCGGGGGGAGACAATGAGCAGTTCTTC.